This T cell receptor beta chain was obtained from a study of blood T cell repertoires in COVID-19. Study overall: The study drew acute and convalescent COVID-19 samples from the United States, Italy and Spain.

The ends lost 0 bases at V and 10 bases at J; junction bases unmatched: 4. Germline V lookup: CDR1 SGHDT, CDR2 YYEEEE. The CDR3 covers 13 residues. Generated by immunoSEQ multiplex PCR, the TCRdb table keeps only in-frame clones and is missing some. The table has around 150,000 clones, approximately 92% seen once. This TCR was recovered from a man between 25 and 39 years old with COVID-19, enrolled during active disease. The source material was peripheral blood. This chain uses TRBV5-6 with TRBJ2-1, with 7 bases fitting TRBD2. As DNA, the CDR3 is TGTGCCAGCAGCTTGGCTCAGGGAGGGGAGCAGTTCTTC. This encodes CASSLAQGGEQFF.